Included here is one T cell receptor beta chain sequence, with context. This sample stems from a study of blood T cell repertoires in COVID-19. Background on the study: Some COVID-19 samples were acute and others convalescent; all came from the United States, Italy and Spain.

Germline V gene data show CDR1 as SGHKS and CDR2 as YYEKEE (reference sequence). The CDR3 length is 13 residues. V dropped 0 bases and J dropped 10 bases, with 8 bases sitting between them. Original data processing: Reference gene primer amplification yielded estimated nucleated cell counts. Assay: immunoSEQ multiplex PCR; the TCRdb copy retains only in-frame clones and omits some. The DNA was the basis for D and trimming; V, J and clone size are from that table. Of 140,000 to 150,000 clones detected, 80% to 90% appear once; the ten largest clones hold around 2.9%. The chain employs TRBV5-5 and TRBJ1-6; D gene ambiguous. The specimen was peripheral blood. The source is a man in his 60s with active or convalescent COVID-19. CDR3 amino acids: CASSLDAGSPLHF. The CDR3 DNA reads TGTGCCAGCAGCTTGGACGCGGGATCACCCCTCCACTTT.